What follows are 10 T cell receptor beta chains derived from one specimen sequenced in a study of cytomegalovirus exposure and HLA in healthy donors. The PCR used 60 Vbeta and 13 Jbeta primers. Some clones are missing from TCRdb's copy, which holds only in-frame ones; the method was immunoSEQ multiplex PCR. Among roughly 150,000 clones listed, 65% to 85% were seen once. The sequenced sample consisted of PBMCs. The receptors were sampled from a woman aged 40 to 55 in good health and CMV-seropositive.

The chain recombines TRBV27 with TRBJ2-7; weak D call: TRBD1 (6 bases). This CDR3 is 14 amino acids long. Trimming pared 2 bases from V and 2 bases from J, leaving 10 bases between. Germline assignment: CDR1 MNHEY and CDR2 SMNVEV (reference sequence). The CDR3 DNA follows: TGTGCCAGCAGTTTACGGGACACCACCTACGAGCAGTACTTC. It is translated as CASSLRDTTYEQYF.

The rearrangement links TRBV30 to TRBJ2-1, with D uncertain. CDR1 and CDR2 from the germline V gene are GTSNPN and SVGIG (reference sequence). The CDR3 covers 12 residues. Trimming pared 1 base from V and 7 bases from J, leaving 8 bases between. This chain's CDR3 is CAWSGSRNEQFF. The CDR3 bases are TGTGCCTGGAGTGGCTCGCGGAATGAGCAGTTCTTC.

The CDR3 spells CAISEFSKPGQAIAKNIQYF. The CDR3 DNA follows: TGTGCCATCAGTGAGTTTTCGAAACCGGGACAGGCCATAGCCAAAAACATTCAGTACTTC. The rearrangement uses TRBV10-3 and TRBJ2-4, with TRBD1 matching 8 bases. The J segment lost 0 bases and the V segment lost 1 base, leaving 14 bases of the junction unmatched. The CDR3 totals 20 residues. Germline V CDR1 and CDR2: ENHRY, SYGVKD.

The chain combines TRBV28 with TRBJ1-2; D may be TRBD1 (6 bases). The CDR3 extends over 13 amino acids. Germline-derived CDR1 and CDR2 are MDHEN and SYDVKM. Trimming removed 6 bases from V and 7 bases from J, with 15 bases in between. DNA for the CDR3: TGTGCCAGCAGCGAAGCAGGGGTTGGTGGCTACACCTTC. It is translated as CASSEAGVGGYTF.

This sequence joins TRBV18 and TRBJ2-2; 9 bases agree with TRBD1. The length of the CDR3 is 15 residues. V shed 2 bases and J 6 bases; nucleotides not matched to a gene: 4. The germline V gene has CDR1 KGHSH and CDR2 LQKENI. CDR3 region: CASSPRTGDAGELFF. Written as DNA, the CDR3 is TGTGCCAGCTCACCAAGGACAGGGGATGCCGGGGAGCTGTTTTTT.

This clone has only one observation. The rearrangement joins TRBV9 to TRBJ2-1; 7 nucleotides agree with TRBD2. CDR3 length: 17 amino acids. Germline loops: CDR1 SGDLS, CDR2 YYNGEE. Trimming at V came to 0 bases and at J to 2 bases, leaving 8 bases not matched to a gene. DNA of the CDR3: TGTGCCAGCAGCGTAGTGGCCAAGGCGGGAGCCTACAATGAGCAGTTCTTC. Its translation: CASSVVAKAGAYNEQFF.

V and J are TRBV27 and TRBJ2-7; 8 bases match TRBD1. This CDR3 has 12 residues. Germline assignment: CDR1 MNHEY and CDR2 SMNVEV (reference sequence). The trim removed 10 bases at V and 3 bases at J, leaving 5 bases unmatched. The CDR3 loop is CATAGQGYEQYF. In nucleotides, the CDR3 is TGTGCCACTGCCGGACAGGGCTACGAGCAGTACTTC.

The chain combines TRBV21-1 with TRBJ2-6; the D call TRBD1 from the table was never checked on the DNA. TRBV21-1 is an annotated pseudogene. This CDR3 comprises 16 residues. CDR3: CASSKADRAGANVLTF. For the CDR3, the DNA is TGTGCCAGCAGCAAAGCCGACAGGGCTGGGGCCAACGTCCTGACTTTC.

The chain links TRBV9 to TRBJ1-4; TRBD1 matches 10 bases. The CDR3 runs 15 residues. The V segment lost 4 bases and the J segment 5 bases; nucleotides outside the gene matches: 5. The germline V gene has CDR1 SGDLS and CDR2 YYNGEE. CDR3 loop: CASSRQGAINEKLFF. The CDR3, as DNA: TGTGCCAGCAGCAGACAGGGGGCCATCAATGAAAAACTGTTTTTT.

J is TRBJ2-1 and V is TRBV7-8; weak D call: TRBD2 (6 bases). Trimming took 2 bases from V and 7 from J, leaving 15 bases between them. The CDR3 covers 15 residues. Germline V gene sequence: CDR1 SGHVS, CDR2 FQNEAQ. DNA for the CDR3: TGTGCCAGCAGCTTAAATGCGGGACTGGGTAATGAGCAGTTCTTC. It yields the protein CASSLNAGLGNEQFF.